Below are 22 T cell receptor beta chains sequenced from a single sample in a study of CD8 T cells in Susac syndrome. After extraction with the RNeasy kit, roughly 0.45 to 1 ug of the RNA was reverse transcribed using random hexamers. TCRdb analysed the immunoSEQ multiplex PCR reads with MiXCR anew, one entry per CDR3 protein. This table holds tens of thousands of distinct CDR3 sequences, approximately 94% found once. The specimen was CD8+ T cells from PBMCs. These receptors all stem from a human donor with multiple sclerosis.

The genes are TRBV2 and TRBJ2-2; no firm D call. Germline CDR1 SNHLY, CDR2 FYNNEI. The CDR3 extends over 16 amino acids. V lost 4 bases to trimming and J lost 4 bases, with 16 bases between them. CDR3 amino acids: CASSGSSPITTGELFF. The CDR3 DNA follows: TGTGCCAGCAGTGGGAGCAGCCCCATAACCACCGGGGAGCTGTTTTTT.

This chain uses TRBV9 with TRBJ1-2; no clear D gene. The length of the CDR3 is 17 residues. Trimming took 3 bases from V and 2 from J, leaving 20 bases between them. Germline V lookup: CDR1 SGDLS, CDR2 YYNGEE. The CDR3 region is CASSGTFVGPGNYGYTF. CDR3 DNA: TGTGCCAGCAGCGGAACGTTTGTCGGGCCGGGAAACTATGGCTACACCTTC.

J is TRBJ1-1 and V is TRBV30; possible D gene TRBD1, 5 bases. The CDR3 extends over 13 amino acids. Trimming pared 4 bases from V and 11 bases from J, leaving 20 bases between. Per the germline V gene, CDR1 is GTSNPN and CDR2 is SVGIG (reference sequence). The CDR3 spells CAWTDGGVNLAFF. CDR3 sequence (DNA): TGTGCCTGGACCGACGGGGGTGTTAACCTGGCTTTCTTT. Drawing the rest from reference TRBV30 and TRBJ1-1, the complete variable domain is SQTIHQWPATLVQPVGSPLSLECTVEGTSNPNLYWYRQAAGRGLQLLFYSVGIGQISSEVPQNLSASRPQDRQFILSSKKLLLSDSGFYLCAWTDGGVNLAFFGQGTRLTVV.

This clonotype has a single count. The rearrangement links TRBV2 to TRBJ1-1; D remains unclear. The CDR3 is made up of 13 amino acids. Trimming removed 7 bases from V and 6 bases from J, with 15 bases in between. Germline loops: CDR1 SNHLY, CDR2 FYNNEI. The DNA of the CDR3 is TGTGCCAGCACAGGACGGGGAGTCGCTGAAGCTTTCTTT. Translating it yields CASTGRGVAEAFF.

The chain is built from TRBV7-9 and TRBJ2-3; 7 bases align to TRBD1. V lost 5 bases and J lost 0; bases outside the gene matches: 11. The CDR3 length is 17 residues. Germline V CDR1 and CDR2: SEHNR, FQNEAQ (reference sequence). CDR3 residues: CASSPTFDRDSTDTQYF. The CDR3 nucleotides are TGTGCCAGCAGCCCAACCTTCGACAGGGACAGCACAGATACGCAGTATTTT.

The chain carries TRBV18 and TRBJ2-1; possibly TRBD2 for D (6 bases). This CDR3 spans 15 amino acids. CDR1 is KGHSH, CDR2 LQKENI, per germline. Trimming left V 5 bases short and J 1 base short, with 12 bases between. The CDR3 coding sequence is TGTGCCAGCTCATCGGTAGCGGCATCCTACAATGAGCAGTTCTTC. It encodes CASSSVAASYNEQFF.

This chain links TRBV9 with TRBJ2-1, with 11 bases matching TRBD2. The trim removed 4 bases at V and 7 bases at J, leaving 7 bases unmatched. Germline V gives CDR1 SGDLS, CDR2 YYNGEE. The CDR3 extends over 15 amino acids. The CDR3 DNA is TGTGCCAGCAGCTTTCCGGCTAGCGGGGGGAATGAGCAGTTCTTC. It translates to CASSFPASGGNEQFF.

This rearrangement joins TRBV13 to TRBJ2-2; D is ambiguous. This CDR3 region has 18 residues. Trimming took 1 base from V and 1 from J, leaving 16 bases between them. Looked up from germline, CDR1 is PRHDT and CDR2 is FYEKMQ (reference sequence). The CDR3: CASSLERNPGGNTGELFF. Written as DNA, the CDR3 is TGTGCCAGCAGCTTAGAGCGTAATCCGGGCGGGAACACCGGGGAGCTGTTTTTT.

The chain employs TRBV5-6 and TRBJ2-3; D unresolved. The germline V gene encodes CDR1 SGHDT and CDR2 YYEEEE. The CDR3 has 14 residues. Trimming took off 0 bases at V and 6 bases at J, with 11 bases between the two ends. In nucleotides, the CDR3 is TGTGCCAGCAGCTTGGAGGGCCCAGCGGATACGCAGTATTTT. Protein sequence: CASSLEGPADTQYF.

This clonotype has a single count. The rearrangement joins TRBV6-5 to TRBJ2-7, with 8 nucleotides matching TRBD2. Losses at the gene ends were 2 bases for V and 4 bases for J; bases not matched to a gene: 4. The CDR3 has 14 residues. Germline V gene lookup returns CDR1 MNHEY and CDR2 SVGAGI. DNA for the CDR3: TGTGCCAGCAGTTACGGGGCGGGGGGATACGAGCAGTACTTC. It yields the protein CASSYGAGGYEQYF.

This rearrangement joins TRBV7-9 to TRBJ1-1; D remains ambiguous. Germline values: CDR1 SEHNR, CDR2 FQNEAQ (reference sequence). V lost 3 bases to trimming and J lost 5 bases, with 7 bases between them. The CDR3 consists of 12 residues. CDR3 nucleotides: TGTGCCAGCAGCTTCGGAGAGACTGAAGCTTTCTTT. Protein product: CASSFGETEAFF.

The J gene is TRBJ1-2, the V gene TRBV18; 10 bases line up with TRBD1. With V trimmed by 2 bases and J by 0 bases, 3 bases remained unmatched. The germline V gene has CDR1 KGHSH and CDR2 LQKENI. This CDR3 is 16 amino acids long. CDR3 DNA: TGTGCCAGCTCACCAGACGGGACAGGGGCTAACTATGGCTACACCTTC. This sequence encodes CASSPDGTGANYGYTF.

J is TRBJ2-1 and V is TRBV30; 15 positions match TRBD2. With V trimmed by 2 bases and J by 9 bases, 11 bases remained unmatched. Germline loops: CDR1 GTSNPN, CDR2 SVGIG (reference sequence). The CDR3 is 17 residues long. This CDR3 is CAWSSAPGLAGGFEQFF. CDR3 nucleotides: TGTGCCTGGAGTTCCGCCCCGGGACTAGCGGGGGGATTTGAGCAGTTCTTC.

The chain recombines TRBV12-3 or TRBV12-4 with TRBJ1-1, with D possibly being TRBD1 (5 bases). V shed 4 bases and J shed 4 bases, with 16 bases lying between them. The CDR3 sequence is 15 residues long. CDR3 sequence (DNA): TGTGCCAGCAGTTCACCAGGGAGAGGGAGCACTGAAGCTTTCTTT. Translated, it gives CASSSPGRGSTEAFF.

V usage is TRBV2 and J usage is TRBJ2-1; no firm D call. The CDR3 is 11 amino acids. V shed 2 bases and J shed 4 bases, with 0 bases lying between them. Germline V lookup: CDR1 SNHLY, CDR2 FYNNEI. The chain's CDR3 is CASSEYNEQFF. CDR3 DNA: TGTGCCAGCAGTGAATACAATGAGCAGTTCTTC.

CDR3 sequence: CASSFVGGGYNEQFF. DNA for the CDR3: TGCGCCAGCAGCTTCGTCGGGGGGGGATACAATGAGCAGTTCTTC. The chain uses TRBV5-1 and TRBJ2-1; 8 nucleotides line up with TRBD2. CDR1 is SGHRS and CDR2 is YFSETQ in the germline V gene. This CDR3 spans 15 amino acids. The trim removed 2 bases at V and 4 bases at J, leaving 5 bases unmatched.

The chain is built from TRBV7-9 and TRBJ1-1; 8 nucleotides agree with TRBD1. The V and J ends lost 6 bases and 4 bases, in that order; junction bases with no gene match: 10. Per germline, CDR1 SEHNR and CDR2 FQNEAQ (reference sequence). The CDR3 consists of 15 residues. This CDR3 reads CASSSTDRGVTEAFF. Written as DNA, the CDR3 is TGTGCCAGCAGTTCCACCGACAGGGGAGTCACTGAAGCTTTCTTT.

The chain uses TRBV5-1 and TRBJ1-2; D perhaps matches TRBD1 (6 bases). Germline V gene data show CDR1 as SGHRS and CDR2 as YFSETQ. The CDR3 is 15 amino acids. V shed 2 bases and J shed 4 bases, with 15 bases lying between them. The CDR3 region is CASSFYREAIYGYTF. DNA of the CDR3: TGCGCCAGCAGCTTTTACAGGGAAGCGATCTATGGCTACACCTTC.

This clonotype was observed once. V gene TRBV27 combines with J gene TRBJ1-2; D unresolved. Germline V gene data show CDR1 as MNHEY and CDR2 as SMNVEV (reference sequence). The CDR3 spans 13 residues. V lost 3 bases and J lost 4, with 9 bases in between. The CDR3 DNA is TGTGCCAGCAGTTTCCCGGGCGGCTATGGCTACACCTTC. It codes for CASSFPGGYGYTF.

The V and J genes are TRBV3-1 and TRBJ2-1, with 7 bases lining up with TRBD2. From germline, CDR1 is LGHDT and CDR2 YNNKEL (reference sequence). The CDR3 covers 15 residues. Germline trimming cut 6 bases from V and 6 bases from J; bases unmatched to any gene: 11. CDR3 nucleotide sequence: TGTGCCAGCAGAGCTCGCGGGGGAGGCCCCAATGAGCAGTTCTTC. It is translated as CASRARGGGPNEQFF.

This chain's CDR3 is CASSSGTSAEVFWSYEQYF. In nucleotides, the CDR3 is TGTGCCAGCAGCTCCGGTACTAGCGCGGAGGTCTTCTGGTCCTACGAGCAGTACTTC. The J gene is TRBJ2-7, the V gene TRBV7-2; 7 nucleotides line up with TRBD2. Germline values: CDR1 SGHTA, CDR2 FQGNSA. CDR3 size: 19 residues. V gave up 4 bases and J gave up 1 base; unmatched junction bases: 19.

The chain has TRBV6-5 and TRBJ1-1; TRBD1 might be the D (5 bases). Germline-derived CDR1 and CDR2 are MNHEY and SVGAGI. The V end was cut by 2 bases, the J end by 0 bases, with 7 bases between. This CDR3 is 14 amino acids long. CDR3 loop: CASSYQGMNTEAFF. DNA of the CDR3: TGTGCCAGCAGTTACCAGGGTATGAACACTGAAGCTTTCTTT.